The clone carrying this TCR beta chain was counted at least ten times. From the PCR reads, TCRdb called clonotypes with MiXCR, one entry per CDR3 protein. The sample holds roughly 17,000 distinct CDR3 sequences, 55% seen once. Localized lung adenocarcinoma, a non-small cell lung cancer, affected the donors. The data stem from a study of CD4 and CD8 cells across lung adenocarcinoma regions. Germline V lookup: CDR1 MNHEY, CDR2 SVGAGI. Trimming pared 2 bases from V and 0 bases from J, leaving 13 bases between. The CDR3 covers 17 residues. Sequencing was performed on CD8+ T cells from the center of a lung tumor. The sequence came from a female donor with lung adenocarcinoma. The CD4 and CD8 labels of this study may be unreliable. The chain couples TRBV6-5 to TRBJ2-2; possibly TRBD1 or TRBD2 for D (5 bases each). The CDR3 sequence: CASSYAGTEANTGELFF. CDR3 sequence (DNA): TGTGCCAGCAGTTACGCCGGGACGGAAGCGAACACCGGGGAGCTGTTTTTT.